These T cell receptor beta chains were read from a single sample in a study of T cell changes during pregnancy in multiple sclerosis. The repertoire was sequenced with immunoSEQ multiplex PCR; TCRdb's copy has only in-frame clones and lacks some. The repertoire consists of 99,000 or so clones, with about 93% occurring once and the leading ten covering 0.99%. The material was peripheral blood, obtained after pregnancy. These receptors all come from a female donor with multiple sclerosis, enrolled in a pregnancy study. Both conserved end residues are part of each CDR3. A D gene is named only where the DNA matches it firmly. Clone size appears in some rows only: once, few, many, or a class for an expanded clone.

J gene: TRBJ2-3
clone size: -
V gene: TRBV30
CDR3 length: 14
D gene: TRBD2
CDR3 DNA: TGTGCCTGGAGTTTCGGACTAGCGACAGATACGCAGTATTTT
CDR3 protein: CAWSFGLATDTQYF

J gene: TRBJ2-7
clone size: -
V gene: TRBV19
CDR3 length: 14
D gene: -
CDR3 DNA: TGTGCCAGTAGTATTCGAGCAGGGGCGTTCGAGCAGTACTTC
CDR3 protein: CASSIRAGAFEQYF

J gene: TRBJ2-7
clone size: -
V gene: TRBV5-1
CDR3 length: 12
D gene: -
CDR3 DNA: TGCGCCAGTTCAGGGTCGGCCTACGAGCAGTACTTC
CDR3 protein: CASSGSAYEQYF

J gene: TRBJ2-7
clone size: -
V gene: TRBV6-6
CDR3 length: 15
D gene: TRBD2
CDR3 DNA: TGTGCCAGCAGCTCTACTAGCGGGAGGGCCCACGAGCAGTACTTC
CDR3 protein: CASSSTSGRAHEQYF

J gene: TRBJ2-7
clone size: -
V gene: TRBV5-1
CDR3 length: 15
D gene: TRBD2
CDR3 DNA: TGCGCCAGCAGCGGGGGGACTAGCGGGCACTACGAGCAGTACTTC
CDR3 protein: CASSGGTSGHYEQYF

J gene: TRBJ1-4
clone size: -
V gene: TRBV7-2
CDR3 length: 15
D gene: TRBD1
CDR3 DNA: TGTGCCAGCGGCTACAGGGGGTCAACTAATGAAAAACTGTTTTTT
CDR3 protein: CASGYRGSTNEKLFF

J gene: TRBJ2-7
clone size: -
V gene: TRBV5-1
CDR3 length: 15
D gene: TRBD1
CDR3 DNA: TGCGCCAGCAGCTTTTTCGAGACAGGGATTCGCGAGCAGTACTTC
CDR3 protein: CASSFFETGIREQYF

J gene: TRBJ1-5
clone size: -
V gene: TRBV5-1
CDR3 length: 17
D gene: TRBD1
CDR3 DNA: TGCGCCAGCAGACCCGAAGGGGTCGGACAGGGTAGTGGGCCCCAGCATTTT
CDR3 protein: CASRPEGVGQGSGPQHF

J gene: TRBJ2-7
clone size: -
V gene: TRBV10-2
CDR3 length: 16
D gene: TRBD2
CDR3 DNA: TGCGCCAGCAGTGACCCCGGGGGAGGGAGCTCCTACGAGCAGTACTTC
CDR3 protein: CASSDPGGGSSYEQYF

J gene: TRBJ2-5
clone size: once
V gene: TRBV5-1
CDR3 length: 14
D gene: TRBD2
CDR3 DNA: TGCGCCAGCAGCTCCGGGACTACACCGGAGACCCAGTACTTC
CDR3 protein: CASSSGTTPETQYF

J gene: TRBJ1-3
clone size: once
V gene: TRBV5-8
CDR3 length: 15
D gene: -
CDR3 DNA: TGTGCCAGCAGCCCGACTCGGAGCTCTGGAAACACCATATATTTT
CDR3 protein: CASSPTRSSGNTIYF

J gene: TRBJ1-2
clone size: -
V gene: TRBV18
CDR3 length: 13
D gene: TRBD1
CDR3 DNA: TGTGCCAGCGGGGGACAGAGAACTTATGGCTACACCTTC
CDR3 protein: CASGGQRTYGYTF

J gene: TRBJ2-1
clone size: -
V gene: TRBV30
CDR3 length: 12
D gene: -
CDR3 DNA: TGTGCCTGGGCGCCGACAAACAATGAGCAGTTCTTC
CDR3 protein: CAWAPTNNEQFF

J gene: TRBJ2-7
clone size: -
V gene: TRBV28
CDR3 length: 12
D gene: -
CDR3 DNA: TGTGCCAGCAGTCTCAGTAACTACGAGCAGTACTTC
CDR3 protein: CASSLSNYEQYF

J gene: TRBJ2-7
clone size: -
V gene: TRBV5-8
CDR3 length: 15
D gene: TRBD1
CDR3 DNA: TGTGCCAGCAGCTTGGGGACAGGGGCTCCCTACGAGCAGTACTTC
CDR3 protein: CASSLGTGAPYEQYF

J gene: TRBJ1-2
clone size: -
V gene: TRBV7-8
CDR3 length: 14
D gene: -
CDR3 DNA: TGTGCCAGCAGCTTAGGTGGAGGGGCCTATGGCTACACCTTC
CDR3 protein: CASSLGGGAYGYTF

J gene: TRBJ1-1
clone size: -
V gene: TRBV9
CDR3 length: 14
D gene: -
CDR3 DNA: TGTGCCAGCAGCCCCACTGACAGGAACACTGAAGCTTTCTTT
CDR3 protein: CASSPTDRNTEAFF

J gene: TRBJ1-1
clone size: -
V gene: TRBV28
CDR3 length: 15
D gene: -
CDR3 DNA: TGTGCCAGCACTTTGGGGGGGCAGGGGAACACTGAAGCTTTCTTT
CDR3 protein: CASTLGGQGNTEAFF

J gene: TRBJ1-1
clone size: -
V gene: TRBV30
CDR3 length: 14
D gene: TRBD1
CDR3 DNA: TGTGCCTGGAGTTCATATAGGGGGCGAACTGAAGCTTTCTTT
CDR3 protein: CAWSSYRGRTEAFF

J gene: TRBJ2-7
clone size: -
V gene: TRBV15
CDR3 length: 17
D gene: TRBD2
CDR3 DNA: TGTGCCACCAGCAGTCCTAGGGGACTAGCGGGAACCTACGAGCAGTACTTC
CDR3 protein: CATSSPRGLAGTYEQYF

J gene: TRBJ2-3
clone size: -
V gene: TRBV5-1
CDR3 length: 15
D gene: TRBD1
CDR3 DNA: TGCGCCAGCAGGCGAGGACAGGCACGCACAGATACGCAGTATTTT
CDR3 protein: CASRRGQARTDTQYF

J gene: TRBJ2-1
clone size: -
V gene: TRBV30
CDR3 length: 14
D gene: TRBD2
CDR3 DNA: TGTGCCTGGGAGACTAGCGGGATAGGTAATGAGCAGTTCTTC
CDR3 protein: CAWETSGIGNEQFF

J gene: TRBJ2-5
clone size: -
V gene: TRBV7-6
CDR3 length: 19
D gene: -
CDR3 DNA: TGTGCCAGCAGCTTAAGGTCCGAGGGGGGGGCCGGCGGGCTGGAGACCCAGTACTTC
CDR3 protein: CASSLRSEGGAGGLETQYF

J gene: TRBJ2-7
clone size: -
V gene: TRBV5-1
CDR3 length: 16
D gene: TRBD1
CDR3 DNA: TGCGCCAGCAGCTTGGGGCCAGGGGGCCCCTGGTACGAGCAGTACTTC
CDR3 protein: CASSLGPGGPWYEQYF

J gene: TRBJ2-5
clone size: -
V gene: TRBV7-2
CDR3 length: 15
D gene: -
CDR3 DNA: TGTGCCAGCAGCTTGTCGCTAGCGCGAGCAGAGACCCAGTACTTC
CDR3 protein: CASSLSLARAETQYF

J gene: TRBJ1-5
clone size: once
V gene: TRBV28
CDR3 length: 14
D gene: -
CDR3 DNA: TGTGCCAGCAGTTTATGGGCAGGGAAGCAGCCCCAGCATTTT
CDR3 protein: CASSLWAGKQPQHF

J gene: TRBJ2-1
clone size: -
V gene: TRBV7-3
CDR3 length: 13
D gene: -
CDR3 DNA: TGTGCCAGCAGCTTAACAGGGACAAATGAGCAGTTCTTC
CDR3 protein: CASSLTGTNEQFF

J gene: TRBJ2-7
clone size: once
V gene: TRBV11-3
CDR3 length: 15
D gene: TRBD2
CDR3 DNA: TGTGCCAGCAGCTTAGCAGGCGGGGGGACCTACGAGCAGTACTTC
CDR3 protein: CASSLAGGGTYEQYF

J gene: TRBJ2-7
clone size: -
V gene: TRBV7-2
CDR3 length: 15
D gene: TRBD2
CDR3 DNA: TGTGCCAGCAGCTTAGATGGGGCTAGCGGGAGGCGGATGTACTTC
CDR3 protein: CASSLDGASGRRMYF